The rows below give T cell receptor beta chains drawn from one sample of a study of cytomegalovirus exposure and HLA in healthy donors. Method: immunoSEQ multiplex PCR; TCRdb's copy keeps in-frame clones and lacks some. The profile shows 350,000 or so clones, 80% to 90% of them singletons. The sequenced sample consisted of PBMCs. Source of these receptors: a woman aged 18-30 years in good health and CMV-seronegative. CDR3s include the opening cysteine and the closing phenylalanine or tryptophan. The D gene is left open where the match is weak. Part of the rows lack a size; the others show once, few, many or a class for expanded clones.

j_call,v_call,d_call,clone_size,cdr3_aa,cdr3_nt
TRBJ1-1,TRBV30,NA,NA,CAWSMTAYTEAFF,TGTGCCTGGAGTATGACAGCTTACACTGAAGCTTTCTTT
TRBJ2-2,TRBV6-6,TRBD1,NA,CASRGQGNTGELFF,TGTGCCAGCAGAGGACAGGGGAACACCGGGGAGCTGTTTTTT
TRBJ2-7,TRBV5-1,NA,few,CASSLEAQGEDEQYF,TGCGCCAGCAGCTTGGAGGCACAGGGAGAAGACGAGCAGTACTTC
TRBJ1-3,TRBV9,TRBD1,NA,CASSFGTGSGNTIYF,TGTGCCAGCAGCTTCGGGACAGGGTCTGGAAACACCATATATTTT
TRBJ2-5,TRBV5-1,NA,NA,CASAGTQETQYF,TGCGCCAGCGCGGGGACCCAAGAGACCCAGTACTTC
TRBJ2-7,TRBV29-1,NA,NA,CSVEGGNSYEQYF,TGCAGCGTTGAAGGCGGGAACTCCTACGAGCAGTACTTC
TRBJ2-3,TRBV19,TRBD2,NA,CASSTSLLAGYTDTQYF,TGTGCCAGTAGTACCTCCCTACTAGCGGGGTACACAGATACGCAGTATTTT
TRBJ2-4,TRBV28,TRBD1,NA,CASSFFDRAKNIQYF,TGTGCCAGCAGTTTCTTCGACAGGGCTAAAAACATTCAGTACTTC
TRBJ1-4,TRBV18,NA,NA,CASSQGLLTNEKLFF,TGTGCCAGCTCCCAGGGGCTACTAACTAATGAAAAACTGTTTTTT
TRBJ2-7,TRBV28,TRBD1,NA,CASSNTGTGSYEQYF,TGTGCCAGCAGTAATACCGGGACAGGGTCCTACGAGCAGTACTTC
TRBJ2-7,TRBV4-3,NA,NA,CASSQDRSGMYEQYF,TGCGCCAGCAGCCAAGATCGGTCGGGGATGTACGAGCAGTACTTC
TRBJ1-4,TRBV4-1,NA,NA,CASSHTHKEKLFF,TGCGCCAGCAGCCACACACATAAGGAAAAACTGTTTTTT
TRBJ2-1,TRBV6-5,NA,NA,CASSRTGTLDNEQFF,TGTGCCAGCAGCCGCACCGGGACTCTCGATAATGAGCAGTTCTTC
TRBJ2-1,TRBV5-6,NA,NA,CASSPELAPYNEQFF,TGTGCCAGCAGCCCCGAGTTAGCACCATACAATGAGCAGTTCTTC
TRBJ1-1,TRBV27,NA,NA,CASSFQVLTEAFF,TGTGCCAGCAGTTTCCAGGTGCTCACTGAAGCTTTCTTT
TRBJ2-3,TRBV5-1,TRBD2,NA,CASSSAGDLDTQYF,TGCGCCAGCAGCTCCGCGGGAGATCTAGATACGCAGTATTTT
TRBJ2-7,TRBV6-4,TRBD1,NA,CASSDSDRGDEQYF,TGTGCCAGCAGTGACTCGGACAGGGGAGACGAGCAGTACTTC
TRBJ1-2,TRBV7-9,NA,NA,CASSFQGQDGYTF,TGTGCCAGCAGCTTTCAGGGGCAAGATGGCTACACCTTC
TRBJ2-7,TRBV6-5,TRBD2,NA,CASSYSKAGGGNEQYF,TGTGCCAGCAGTTACTCCAAAGCGGGAGGAGGGAACGAGCAGTACTTC
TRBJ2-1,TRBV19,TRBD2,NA,CASSIGLAGDFPHRVF,TGTGCCAGTAGTATAGGACTAGCGGGAGATTTTCCCCATCGGGTCTTC
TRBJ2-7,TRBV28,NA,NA,CASSLGGIKTYEQYF,TGTGCCAGCAGTTTAGGGGGCATAAAGACCTACGAGCAGTACTTC
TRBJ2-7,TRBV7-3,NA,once,CASSAGGGPTYEQYF,TGTGCCAGCAGTGCGGGTGGAGGTCCTACCTACGAGCAGTACTTC
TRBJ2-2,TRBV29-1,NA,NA,CSVETNTGELFF,TGCAGCGTTGAAACTAACACCGGGGAGCTGTTTTTT
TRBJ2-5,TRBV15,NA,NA,CATSRDYSSRGLQETQYF,TGTGCCACCAGCAGAGATTATTCAAGTCGGGGTTTACAAGAGACCCAGTACTTC
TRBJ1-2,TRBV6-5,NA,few,CASSYVRDYGYTF,TGTGCCAGCAGTTACGTGAGGGACTATGGCTACACCTTC
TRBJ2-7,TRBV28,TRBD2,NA,CASTGGAVLEQYF,TGTGCCAGCACGGGGGGGGCAGTGTTAGAGCAGTACTTC
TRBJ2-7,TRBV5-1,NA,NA,CASSSVGGISYEQYF,TGCGCCAGCAGCTCCGTGGGGGGAATTTCCTACGAGCAGTACTTC
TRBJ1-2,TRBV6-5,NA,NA,CASSQQEYGYTF,TGTGCCAGCAGTCAACAGGAGTATGGCTACACCTTC
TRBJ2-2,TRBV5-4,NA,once,CASSLRGTPNTGELFF,TGTGCCAGCAGCCTGAGGGGGACACCGAACACCGGGGAGCTGTTTTTT
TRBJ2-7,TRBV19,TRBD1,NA,CASSIDGTGGDYEQYF,TGTGCCAGTAGTATAGACGGGACAGGGGGCGACTACGAGCAGTACTTC
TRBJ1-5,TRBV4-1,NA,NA,CASSQDPGKSQPQHF,TGCGCCAGCAGCCAAGACCCGGGGAAGTCTCAGCCCCAGCATTTT
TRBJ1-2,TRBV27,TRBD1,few,CASSLLGTEVF,TGTGCCAGCAGTTTATTGGGGACAGAAGTCTTC
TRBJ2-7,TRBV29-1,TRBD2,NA,CSVKRESNEQYF,TGCAGCGTCAAGCGGGAGTCCAACGAGCAGTACTTC
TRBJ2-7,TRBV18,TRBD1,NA,CASSHGQGYEQYF,TGTGCCAGCTCACACGGACAGGGCTACGAGCAGTACTTC
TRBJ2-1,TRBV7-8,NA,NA,CASSGRRGGRRNEQFF,TGTGCCAGCAGCGGACGGAGGGGAGGTAGGCGTAATGAGCAGTTCTTC
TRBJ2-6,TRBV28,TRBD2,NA,CASSPSDPLLAVSSGANVLTF,TGTGCCAGCAGTCCATCCGACCCCTTGCTAGCGGTTAGCTCTGGGGCCAACGTCCTGACTTTC
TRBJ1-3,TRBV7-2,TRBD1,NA,CASSQDRVGNTIYF,TGTGCCAGCAGCCAGGACAGGGTCGGAAACACCATATATTTT
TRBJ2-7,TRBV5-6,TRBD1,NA,CASSPLGTGGTYEQYF,TGTGCCAGCAGCCCGCTAGGGACAGGGGGTACCTACGAGCAGTACTTC
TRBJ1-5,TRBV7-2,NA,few,CASSLGRDQPQHF,TGTGCCAGCAGCCTAGGCAGGGATCAGCCCCAGCATTTT
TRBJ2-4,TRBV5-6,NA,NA,CASSLVGQGQNIQYF,TGTGCCAGCAGCTTGGTTGGTCAGGGGCAAAACATTCAGTACTTC
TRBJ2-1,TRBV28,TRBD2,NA,CASSHDPGRRSTSGSSYNEQFF,TGTGCCAGCAGTCACGACCCGGGACGGAGATCCACTAGCGGATCTTCCTACAATGAGCAGTTCTTC
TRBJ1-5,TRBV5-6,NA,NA,CASSRSQFLGSGSNQPQHF,TGTGCCAGCAGCCGATCCCAGTTTTTGGGCTCTGGGAGCAATCAGCCCCAGCATTTT
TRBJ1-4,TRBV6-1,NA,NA,CASNPRVAGGEKLFF,TGTGCCAGCAACCCCCGCGTGGCGGGGGGTGAAAAACTGTTTTTT
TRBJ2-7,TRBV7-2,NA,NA,CASSRRGGPLHEQYF,TGTGCCAGCAGCCGCCGGGGAGGACCTCTCCACGAGCAGTACTTC
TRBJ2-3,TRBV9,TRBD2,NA,CASSVIPAGDVGDTQYF,TGTGCCAGCAGCGTCATCCCAGCGGGAGATGTAGGAGATACGCAGTATTTT
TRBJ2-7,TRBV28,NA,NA,CASSLGYRYEQYF,TGTGCCAGCAGTTTGGGCTATAGGTACGAGCAGTACTTC
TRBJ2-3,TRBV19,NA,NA,CASQSLGSHTDTQYF,TGTGCCAGCCAGTCCCTCGGGAGTCACACAGATACGCAGTATTTT
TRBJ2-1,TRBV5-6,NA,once,CASSHAWGLGNEQFF,TGTGCCAGCAGCCATGCGTGGGGGCTGGGCAATGAGCAGTTCTTC
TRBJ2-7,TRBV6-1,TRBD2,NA,CASSAWKGGSVFYEQYF,TGTGCCAGCAGTGCCTGGAAAGGCGGGAGTGTATTCTACGAGCAGTACTTC
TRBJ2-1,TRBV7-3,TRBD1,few,CASSPTGTGTEQFF,TGTGCCAGCAGCCCCACCGGGACAGGGACTGAGCAGTTCTTC
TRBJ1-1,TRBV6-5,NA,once,CATMVRGKGAEAFF,TGTGCCACCATGGTTAGGGGGAAGGGTGCCGAAGCTTTCTTT
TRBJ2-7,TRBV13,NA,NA,CASSARGSTGGEQYF,TGTGCCAGCAGCGCCCGGGGGTCAACCGGGGGTGAGCAGTACTTC
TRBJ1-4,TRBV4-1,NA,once,CASSQVKGEWEKLFF,TGCGCCAGCAGCCAAGTTAAGGGGGAATGGGAAAAACTGTTTTTT
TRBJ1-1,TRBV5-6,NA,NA,CASSLSTEAFF,TGTGCCAGCAGCTTGTCTACTGAAGCTTTCTTT
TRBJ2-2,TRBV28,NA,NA,CASSLPTFTGELFF,TGTGCCAGCAGTTTACCGACTTTCACCGGGGAGCTGTTTTTT
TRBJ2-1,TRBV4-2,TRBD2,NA,CASSQGSLAGESVEQFF,TGTGCCAGCAGCCAAGGTTCCCTAGCGGGAGAGTCCGTTGAGCAGTTCTTC
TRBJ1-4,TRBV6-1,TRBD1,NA,CASSEGTGYEKLFF,TGTGCCAGCAGTGAAGGGACAGGTTATGAAAAACTGTTTTTT
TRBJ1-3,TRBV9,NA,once,CASSVGGGNSGNTIYF,TGTGCCAGCAGCGTAGGCGGGGGAAACTCTGGAAACACCATATATTTT
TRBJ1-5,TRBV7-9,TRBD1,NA,CASSTGQGGNQPQHF,TGTGCCAGCAGCACTGGACAGGGCGGGAATCAGCCCCAGCATTTT